One sample yielded the 6 T cell receptor beta chains listed below, sequenced in a study of graft-versus-host responses after intestinal transplantation. Profiling relied on immunoSEQ multiplex PCR, and the TCRdb table lists in-frame clones only, not all of them. Seen here are about 19,000 clones, roughly 40% observed once, and the top ten hold 0.9%. Sequenced material: alloreactive CD4+ T cells from a mixed lymphocyte reaction culture, taken before intestinal transplant. Subset given: CFSE-low proliferating T cells sorted from roughly six-day pre-transplant mixed lymphocyte reaction (GvH or HvG direction). Source of these receptors: a human patient who received an intestinal transplant.

Note on this clone: Different DNA sequences within this sample yield the same CDR3. The chain employs TRBV5-1 and TRBJ2-1; D uncertain. Trimming stripped 0 bases from V and 7 bases from J, with 14 bases between. The germline V gene has CDR1 SGHRS and CDR2 YFSETQ. The CDR3 runs to 15 residues. The CDR3 protein is CASSLGPTRPNEQFF. DNA for the CDR3: TGCGCCAGCAGCTTGGGACCCACTCGTCCTAATGAGCAGTTCTTC.

CDR3 sequence reads: CASSIAGALNTGELFF. In DNA form, the CDR3 reads TGTGCCAGTAGTATAGCGGGGGCCCTGAACACCGGGGAGCTGTTTTTT. This chain connects TRBV19 to TRBJ2-2; either TRBD1 or TRBD2 may supply D (6 bases each). V was shortened by 1 base and J by 1 base, with 10 bases between the two germline ends. CDR3 length: 16 amino acids. Per germline, CDR1 LNHDA and CDR2 SQIVND (reference sequence).

This clone has only a few counts. This chain uses TRBV27 with TRBJ2-6; no clear D gene. The CDR3 runs 17 residues. V lost 4 bases, J lost 1 base, and 14 bases lay in between. The V gene's germline CDR1 is MNHEY and CDR2 SMNVEV (reference sequence). The CDR3 nucleotides read TGTGCCAGCAGTTCTCTCGACCGGACGTCTGGGGCCAACGTCCTGACTTTC. Translating gives CASSSLDRTSGANVLTF.

The J gene is TRBJ1-1, the V gene TRBV11-2; tentative D call: TRBD1 (5 bases). Trimming took 8 bases from V and 11 from J, leaving 21 bases between them. CDR1 and CDR2 from the germline V gene are SGHAT and FQNNGV. The CDR3 sequence is 13 residues long. The CDR3 loop reads CASSTGRAQGAFF. The CDR3 nucleotides are TGTGCCAGCTCTACAGGCAGGGCCCAAGGTGCTTTCTTT.

The genes are TRBV6-5 and TRBJ2-5, with D unresolved. The length of the CDR3 is 12 residues. Trimming shortened V by 7 bases and J by 2 bases, and 8 bases separated the two germline ends. Germline V CDR1 and CDR2: MNHEY, SVGAGI. CDR3 amino acids: CASTRKQETQYF. The CDR3 DNA follows: TGTGCCAGCACTAGGAAACAAGAGACCCAGTACTTC.

The chain has TRBV6-1 and TRBJ1-2; D uncertain. Germline assignment: CDR1 MNHNS and CDR2 SASEGT. V was shortened by 6 bases and J by 4 bases, with 6 bases between the two germline ends. This CDR3 spans 11 amino acids. The CDR3 reads CASRRGYGYTF. The CDR3 DNA reads as TGTGCCAGCAGACGGGGCTATGGCTACACCTTC.